One sample yielded the 30 T cell receptor beta chains listed below, sequenced in a study of Ad26.COV2.S vaccination and SARS-CoV-2 variants. Clones were sequenced by immunoSEQ multiplex PCR, and TCRdb holds only the in-frame ones, with some missing. In the table there are 150,000 to 200,000 clones, around 90% of which are singletons. Here the sequenced sample was peripheral blood, taken after recovery from COVID-19. The receptors come from a human donor who had recovered from COVID-19.

As concerns this clone: The same CDR3 also results from other DNA sequences found in this sample. The V and J genes are TRBV10-3 and TRBJ2-3, with D perhaps TRBD2 (5 bases). The V gene's germline CDR1 is ENHRY and CDR2 SYGVKD. The V gene lost 8 bases and the J gene lost 1 base, with 7 bases spanning the gap. This CDR3 has 12 residues. As DNA, the CDR3 is TGTGCCATCTCCGGGGGCACAGATACGCAGTATTTT. Translation gives CAISGGTDTQYF.

This chain links TRBV5-1 with TRBJ2-7; 9 bases line up with TRBD2. The V gene end was trimmed by 0 bases and the J gene end by 4 bases; junction bases not matched to a gene: 5. In germline, CDR1 is SGHRS, CDR2 YFSETQ. This CDR3 contains 15 residues. CDR3 loop: CASSLEVAGVYEQYF. CDR3 sequence (DNA): TGCGCCAGCAGCTTGGAGGTAGCGGGAGTATACGAGCAGTACTTC.

The V gene is TRBV6-5, the J gene TRBJ2-7; 7 bases fit TRBD1. CDR3 size: 14 residues. Losses at the gene ends were 7 bases for V and 2 bases for J; bases not matched to a gene: 8. Germline V lookup: CDR1 MNHEY, CDR2 SVGAGI. CDR3 loop: CASTKTGQPYEQYF. The DNA for the CDR3 is TGTGCCAGCACTAAGACAGGGCAACCCTACGAGCAGTACTTC.

The gene calls are TRBV11-2 and TRBJ2-1; D remains unclear. Trimming shortened V by 0 bases and J by 4 bases, and 10 bases separated the two germline ends. This CDR3 is built from 15 residues. The germline V gene has CDR1 SGHAT and CDR2 FQNNGV. For the CDR3, the DNA is TGTGCCAGCAGCTTAGAGAGGACGCCTTACAATGAGCAGTTCTTC. Amino acid sequence: CASSLERTPYNEQFF.

V gene TRBV7-2 combines with J gene TRBJ2-7; no clear D. The V end was cut by 5 bases, the J end by 1 base, with 15 bases between. The CDR3 consists of 15 residues. Germline CDR1 reads SGHTA; CDR2 reads FQGNSA. The CDR3 sequence is CASSTDLVRSYEQYF. The CDR3 coding sequence is TGTGCCAGCAGCACGGATCTGGTACGATCCTACGAGCAGTACTTC.

V usage is TRBV28 and J usage is TRBJ1-1; a weak D match, TRBD1 (5 bases). The V end lost 4 bases, the J end lost 3 bases, and 15 bases lay between the germline ends. The CDR3 is made up of 15 amino acids. Germline V gene lookup returns CDR1 MDHEN and CDR2 SYDVKM. The CDR3 loop is CASSSGGDAYTEAFF. CDR3 sequence (DNA): TGTGCCAGCAGTTCCGGAGGGGATGCTTACACTGAAGCTTTCTTT.

The chain has TRBV6-5 and TRBJ1-2; unclear D gene. The CDR3 runs to 12 residues. The germline V gene has CDR1 MNHEY and CDR2 SVGAGI. With 6 bases removed from V and 2 bases from J, the gap between germline ends came to 7 bases. The CDR3: CASRLTNYGYTF. The CDR3 coding sequence is TGTGCCAGCAGATTGACAAACTATGGCTACACCTTC.

This clone showed up just a few times. The chain couples TRBV5-1 to TRBJ1-2; 7 bases line up with TRBD1. Germline V gives CDR1 SGHRS, CDR2 YFSETQ. The CDR3 consists of 14 residues. Germline trimming cut 0 bases from V and 8 bases from J; bases unmatched to any gene: 7. The CDR3 reads CASSLDRDRGGYTF. Written as DNA, the CDR3 is TGCGCCAGCAGCTTGGACCGGGACAGAGGAGGCTACACCTTC.

This clone was recorded once. The V and J genes are TRBV7-9 and TRBJ2-3, with D possibly being TRBD1 or TRBD2 (5 bases each). CDR3 length equals 16 residues. Germline CDR1 is SEHNR and CDR2 is FQNEAQ (reference sequence). The ends were cut back, 5 bases at V and 0 bases at J, with 15 bases in the middle. CDR3 in amino acids: CASSGLQGPSTDTQYF. The CDR3 bases are TGTGCCAGCAGCGGCCTGCAGGGACCCAGCACAGATACGCAGTATTTT.

This clone was detected once. The chain recombines TRBV15 with TRBJ2-5; D is undetermined. V dropped 2 bases and J dropped 6 bases, with 19 bases sitting between them. The V gene's germline CDR1 is LNHNV and CDR2 YYDKDF (reference sequence). The CDR3 contains 16 residues. DNA for the CDR3: TGTGCCACCAGCAGACTGGCCTCGGCAGCATTACAGACCCAGTACTTC. Its translation: CATSRLASAALQTQYF.

A few counts support this clone. The chain uses TRBV6-1 and TRBJ1-6; D is uncertain. V was pared by 2 bases and J by 9 bases, with 17 bases between. The CDR3 is 16 residues long. Germline CDR1 is MNHNS and CDR2 is SASEGT. CDR3 sequence reads: CASSEPRTAQSSPLHF. The CDR3 DNA follows: TGTGCCAGCAGTGAACCTAGGACTGCCCAATCTTCACCCCTCCACTTT.

The chain couples TRBV5-1 to TRBJ2-2; D remains ambiguous. Deletions cut 3 bases from V and 5 bases from J, with 8 bases between. The germline gives CDR1 SGHRS, CDR2 YFSETQ. The CDR3 loop spans 13 amino acids. CDR3 DNA: TGCGCCAGCAGCTCCCGGATTACCGGGGAGCTGTTTTTT. Translation: CASSSRITGELFF.

The rearrangement links TRBV5-1 to TRBJ2-7; D is perhaps TRBD1 (6 bases). The CDR3 is made up of 14 amino acids. Germline CDR1 SGHRS, CDR2 YFSETQ. Trimming stripped 3 bases from V and 2 bases from J, with 12 bases between. The CDR3 region has the DNA TGCGCCAGCAGCTCCGGACAGATGCCCTACGAGCAGTACTTC. Amino acids: CASSSGQMPYEQYF.

V is TRBV6-5 and J is TRBJ2-5, with 7 bases identical to TRBD2. The ends lost 2 bases at V and 7 bases at J; junction bases unmatched: 10. The CDR3 spans 15 residues. Per germline, CDR1 MNHEY and CDR2 SVGAGI. CDR3 in DNA: TGTGCCAGCAGTTACGGGGAGGGGACCCTCGTGACCCAGTACTTC. Translating it yields CASSYGEGTLVTQYF.

V gene TRBV10-2 combines with J gene TRBJ2-7, with a possible D match to TRBD2 (7 bases). The length of the CDR3 is 17 residues. Germline-derived CDR1 and CDR2 are WSHSY and SAAADI. Between the trimmed V and J ends, which lost 8 bases and 3 bases, there was a span of 26 bases. The CDR3 DNA is TGCGCCAGCGGCCGGGGCGTGTTCGGCGGGGGCCTCTACGAGCAGTACTTC. Protein sequence: CASGRGVFGGGLYEQYF.

The chain has TRBV5-5 and TRBJ1-3; the match to TRBD1 covers 8 bases. This CDR3 is built from 15 residues. Germline V gives CDR1 SGHKS, CDR2 YYEKEE (reference sequence). The ends lost 4 bases at V and 3 bases at J; junction bases unmatched: 6. The CDR3 loop is CASSGVTGGGNTIYF. CDR3 coding DNA: TGTGCCAGCAGCGGGGTTACAGGGGGTGGAAACACCATATATTTT.

This clone was picked up a small number of times. The chain has TRBV7-9 and TRBJ2-2; D could derive from TRBD1 or TRBD2 (5 bases each). The CDR3 spans 15 residues. Germline V gene lookup returns CDR1 SEHNR and CDR2 FQNEAQ (reference sequence). Trimming shortened V by 1 base and J by 5 bases, and 11 bases separated the two germline ends. The DNA for the CDR3 is TGTGCCAGCAGCTTAGAGAGGTGGGGGACCGGGGAGCTGTTTTTT. As protein: CASSLERWGTGELFF.

The chain recombines TRBV5-1 with TRBJ2-3, with 9 bases fitting TRBD2. CDR1 and CDR2 from the germline V gene are SGHRS and YFSETQ. Trimming at V came to 1 base and at J to 2 bases, leaving 2 bases not matched to a gene. This CDR3 comprises 15 residues. DNA for the CDR3: TGCGCCAGCAGCTTGACTAGCGGGTCCACAGATACGCAGTATTTT. Translating gives CASSLTSGSTDTQYF.

V usage is TRBV3-1 (or the pseudogene TRBV3-2) and J usage is TRBJ1-2; 9 bases fit TRBD1. The CDR3 spans 15 residues. Per germline, CDR1 LGHDT and CDR2 YNNKEL (reference sequence). V shed 3 bases, J shed 4 bases, and the junction held 6 bases outside the gene matches. This chain's CDR3 is CASSQATGGTYGYTF. For the CDR3, the DNA is TGTGCCAGCAGCCAGGCGACAGGGGGAACCTATGGCTACACCTTC.

The chain carries TRBV6-5 and TRBJ1-2; D is perhaps TRBD1 (6 bases). The CDR3 has 15 amino acids. V shed 4 bases and J shed 0 bases, with 12 bases lying between them. Per the germline V gene, CDR1 is MNHEY and CDR2 is SVGAGI. The CDR3 nucleotides read TGTGCCAGCAGTTCACGGGGGGCCACTAACTATGGCTACACCTTC. Protein: CASSSRGATNYGYTF.

The chain combines TRBV27 with TRBJ1-5; 7 nucleotides match TRBD1. Trimming took 5 bases from V and 1 from J; bases not matched to a gene: 2. Per germline, CDR1 MNHEY and CDR2 SMNVEV (reference sequence). The CDR3 runs to 14 residues. The chain's CDR3 is CASSPDRSNQPQHF. The CDR3 coding sequence is TGTGCCAGCAGTCCGGACAGGAGCAATCAGCCCCAGCATTTT.

The chain combines TRBV6-4 with TRBJ2-7, with 8 positions matching TRBD1. V was clipped by 6 bases and J by 4 bases; unmatched bases: 11. From germline, CDR1 is MRHNA and CDR2 SNTAGT. This CDR3 spans 15 amino acids. CDR3 nucleotides: TGTGCCAGCAGCGAACCAATGACAGGGGCATACGAGCAGTACTTC. Amino acids: CASSEPMTGAYEQYF.

This rearrangement joins TRBV28 to TRBJ1-2; 8 bases fit TRBD1. Trimming cost V 5 bases and J 6 bases; bases outside gene matches: 17. This CDR3 has 17 amino acids. Germline V gives CDR1 MDHEN, CDR2 SYDVKM. For the CDR3, the DNA is TGTGCCAGCAGTCTCCCGTCAGGGGGCGCTTGGGTGAATGGCTACACCTTC. This translates into CASSLPSGGAWVNGYTF.

V usage is TRBV2 and J usage is TRBJ1-1; D unresolved. This CDR3 is built from 15 residues. From germline, CDR1 is SNHLY and CDR2 FYNNEI. Trimming left V 7 bases short and J 1 base short, with 16 bases between. In nucleotides, the CDR3 is TGTGCCAGCACATCCTCTCTGGGGTGGAACACTGAAGCTTTCTTT. This encodes CASTSSLGWNTEAFF.

The genes are TRBV21-1 and TRBJ1-1; the tabulated D call, TRBD1, remains unverified against the DNA. TRBV21-1 constitutes a pseudogene. The CDR3 extends over 15 amino acids. CDR3 in DNA: TGTGCCAGCAGCAAATTCAGGGTGCCTAACACTGAAGCTTTCTTT. This translates into CASSKFRVPNTEAFF.

The chain recombines TRBV3-1 (or the pseudogene TRBV3-2) with TRBJ1-6, with 7 bases identical to TRBD1. In germline, CDR1 is LGHDT, CDR2 YNNKEL (reference sequence). V lost 3 bases to trimming and J lost 4 bases; unmatched junction nucleotides: 0. The CDR3 is made up of 14 amino acids. For the CDR3, the DNA is TGTGCCAGCAGCCAGGGACAGTATAATTCACCCCTCCACTTT. It translates to CASSQGQYNSPLHF.

V usage is TRBV9 and J usage is TRBJ2-3; possible D gene TRBD2, 5 bases. Germline CDR1 reads SGDLS; CDR2 reads YYNGEE. The CDR3 is 14 residues long. V lost 0 bases and J lost 5, with 10 bases in between. The CDR3: CASSVAPAVDTQYF. CDR3 in DNA: TGTGCCAGCAGCGTAGCCCCAGCGGTAGATACGCAGTATTTT.

The chain is built from TRBV12-3 or TRBV12-4 and TRBJ1-2; D remains ambiguous. The CDR3 has 13 amino acids. V gave up 0 bases and J gave up 7 bases, with 9 bases separating them. The CDR3 DNA is TGTGCCAGCAGTTTAGCAGGTCTTCGTGGCTACACCTTC. Its protein is CASSLAGLRGYTF.

This chain joins TRBV6-5 and TRBJ2-1; TRBD1 or TRBD2 may be the D gene (6 bases each). The CDR3 is made up of 15 amino acids. Per germline, CDR1 MNHEY and CDR2 SVGAGI. V lost 7 bases and J 0 bases, leaving 13 bases between the germline ends. The CDR3 bases are TGTGCCAGCACCCGGGGGCTTAGCTCCTACAATGAGCAGTTCTTC. Residues: CASTRGLSSYNEQFF.

The chain joins TRBV15 to TRBJ2-2; unclear D gene. This CDR3 is built from 12 residues. The germline V gene has CDR1 LNHNV and CDR2 YYDKDF (reference sequence). V lost 8 bases and J 5 bases, leaving 9 bases between the germline ends. CDR3 in amino acids: CATELGTGELFF. CDR3 coding DNA: TGTGCCACCGAATTAGGGACCGGGGAGCTGTTTTTT.